These 5 T cell receptor beta chains originate from one sample sequenced in a study of shared T cell receptors in the human thymus. TCRdb's copy holds only in-frame clones and misses some; the assay was immunoSEQ multiplex PCR. This table has approximately 400,000 clones, 85% to 95% appearing once. Input material: thymocytes. All receptors derive from a human donor.

This chain connects TRBV13 to TRBJ2-2; the D gene is possibly TRBD1 (5 bases). Germline-derived CDR1 and CDR2 are PRHDT and FYEKMQ (reference sequence). Deletions cut 0 bases from V and 0 bases from J, with 11 bases between. The CDR3 loop spans 17 amino acids. This chain's CDR3 is CASSLGVWGPNTGELFF. The CDR3 DNA follows: TGTGCCAGCAGCTTAGGCGTATGGGGCCCGAACACCGGGGAGCTGTTTTTT.

The V gene is TRBV7-8, the J gene TRBJ2-7; no reliable D call. V dropped 5 bases and J dropped 0 bases, with 11 bases sitting between them. The germline CDR1 and CDR2 sequences are SGHVS and FQNEAQ. This CDR3 spans 14 amino acids. The CDR3 nucleotides read TGTGCCAGCAGCCCTCTCCAGCGCTCCTACGAGCAGTACTTC. Amino acid sequence: CASSPLQRSYEQYF.

The V and J genes are TRBV6-5 and TRBJ2-2, with D uncertain. CDR1 and CDR2 (germline): MNHEY, SVGAGI. V was shortened by 6 bases and J by 3 bases, with 14 bases between the two germline ends. The CDR3 runs to 15 residues. The DNA of the CDR3 is TGTGCCAGCAGCTCCGGGCTTGGGGACACCGGGGAGCTGTTTTTT. This sequence encodes CASSSGLGDTGELFF.

This chain uses TRBV7-3 with TRBJ2-5, with D possibly being TRBD2 (5 bases). V lost 4 bases and J lost 1, with 10 bases in between. The CDR3 runs 14 residues. Germline V CDR1 and CDR2: SGHTA, FQGTGA. CDR3 residues: CASSSSGFQETQYF. DNA of the CDR3: TGTGCCAGCAGCTCATCGGGGTTCCAAGAGACCCAGTACTTC. Supplemented by reference TRBV7-3 and TRBJ2-5, the full variable domain reads GAGVSQTPSNKVTEKGKYVELRCDPISGHTALYWYRQSLGQGPEFLIYFQGTGAADDSGLPNDRFFAVRPEGSVSTLKIQRTERGDSAVYLCASSSSGFQETQYFGPGTRLLVL.

This chain uses TRBV11-2 with TRBJ2-1, with TRBD2 identical over 10 bases. V was clipped by 2 bases and J by 10 bases; unmatched bases: 11. The CDR3 length is 16 residues. The germline gives CDR1 SGHAT, CDR2 FQNNGV. CDR3 residues: CASSLRKREGPGEQFF. DNA for the CDR3: TGTGCCAGCAGCTTACGCAAGCGGGAGGGCCCAGGGGAGCAGTTCTTC.